One sample yielded the 14 T cell receptor beta chains listed below, sequenced in a study of OX40 agonist ivuxolimab in advanced cancers. The data were produced by immunoSEQ multiplex PCR, yet TCRdb's version contains in-frame clones alone and is incomplete. The data show approximately 60,000 clones, around 84% seen once. The sample in question was CD4+ or CD8+ T cells sorted from blood, obtained in a trial of the OX40 agonist ivuxolimab. Source of these receptors: an adult with an advanced solid tumor such as melanoma, head and neck, liver or kidney cancer.

V gene TRBV6-1 combines with J gene TRBJ2-3; 9 nucleotides line up with TRBD2. CDR3 length: 15 amino acids. V gave up 6 bases and J gave up 2 bases; unmatched junction bases: 6. CDR1 and CDR2 from the germline V gene are MNHNS and SASEGT. Here the CDR3 DNA reads TGTGCCAGCAGGATGACTAGCGGTCCCACAGATACGCAGTATTTT. It codes for CASRMTSGPTDTQYF.

CDR3 region: CASSLGSGGLKETQYF. The CDR3 nucleotides read TGTGCCAGCAGCTTGGGGAGCGGGGGGCTAAAAGAGACCCAGTACTTC. The chain couples TRBV5-4 to TRBJ2-5; 9 nucleotides match TRBD2. This CDR3 has 16 amino acids. Trimming at V came to 0 bases and at J to 3 bases, leaving 6 bases not matched to a gene. CDR1 and CDR2 from the germline V gene are SGHNT and YYREEE (reference sequence).

This chain joins TRBV29-1 and TRBJ1-1, with unresolved D. The CDR3 totals 12 residues. Per the germline V gene, CDR1 is SQVTM and CDR2 is ANQGSEA. V lost 1 base to trimming and J lost 4 bases, with 7 bases between them. CDR3 sequence reads: CSVEGATTEAFF. CDR3 DNA: TGCAGCGTTGAAGGGGCGACCACTGAAGCTTTCTTT.

The gene calls are TRBV4-2 and TRBJ2-7; 11 nucleotides line up with TRBD2. The CDR3 totals 15 residues. CDR1 LGHNA and CDR2 YNFKEQ come from the germline V gene. The V and J ends lost 3 bases and 3 bases, in that order; junction bases with no gene match: 4. The CDR3 is CASSQVTSGSYEQYF. DNA for the CDR3: TGTGCCAGCAGCCAGGTTACTAGCGGGAGCTACGAGCAGTACTTC.

The chain is built from TRBV4-1 and TRBJ2-1, with TRBD1 matching 7 bases. Looked up from germline, CDR1 is MGHRA and CDR2 is YSYEKL. J was trimmed by 5 bases and V by 0 bases; bases with no gene match: 7. CDR3 size: 16 residues. The CDR3 loop reads CASSQETGRGDNEQFF. CDR3 bases: TGCGCCAGCAGCCAAGAGACAGGGCGAGGGGACAATGAGCAGTTCTTC.

The chain carries TRBV4-2 and TRBJ2-5, with D unresolved. V was clipped by 3 bases and J by 3 bases, with 2 bases between them. The CDR3 length is 11 residues. Germline CDR1 and CDR2: LGHNA and YNFKEQ. CDR3 DNA sequence: TGTGCCAGCAGCCAGGAAGAGACCCAGTACTTC. It translates to CASSQEETQYF.

The V and J genes are TRBV10-3 and TRBJ2-3, with D tentatively TRBD1 (7 bases). Germline CDR1 ENHRY, CDR2 SYGVKD. Trimming took off 6 bases at V and 3 bases at J, with 19 bases between the two ends. CDR3 length: 16 residues. The CDR3 protein is CAISSGQRAGTDTQYF. The CDR3 coding sequence is TGTGCCATCAGCTCGGGACAGCGGGCAGGGACAGATACGCAGTATTTT.

This clone has only one observation. A read error may produce the germline difference seen at one junction end. This chain uses TRBV7-7 with TRBJ1-5; no firm D call. The CDR3 covers 13 residues. CDR1 SSHAT and CDR2 FNYEAQ come from the germline V gene (reference sequence). The CDR3 nucleotides are TGTGCTAGCAGCCCGGGCAAAAATCAGCCCCAGCATTTT. Translating gives CASSPGKNQPQHF.

This clone was detected once. The chain joins TRBV19 to TRBJ1-4; tentative D call: TRBD1 (5 bases). The ends were cut back, 2 bases at V and 0 bases at J, with 16 bases in the middle. The CDR3 spans 18 residues. Per the germline V gene, CDR1 is LNHDA and CDR2 is SQIVND (reference sequence). This chain's CDR3 is CASSIRGTMGTTNEKLFF. For the CDR3, the DNA is TGTGCCAGTAGTATAAGGGGAACGATGGGGACAACTAATGAAAAACTGTTTTTT. The full variable domain, with the rest looked up from reference TRBV19 and TRBJ1-4, is DGGITQSPKYLFRKEGQNVTLSCEQNLNHDAMYWYRQDPGQGLRLIYYSQIVNDFQKGDIAEGYSVSREKKESFPLTVTSAQKNPTAFYLCASSIRGTMGTTNEKLFFGSGTQLSVL.

The chain couples TRBV19 to TRBJ2-7; D is undetermined. Germline CDR1 and CDR2: LNHDA and SQIVND (reference sequence). V lost 6 bases and J 1 base, leaving 10 bases between the germline ends. The CDR3 has 13 residues. CDR3 bases: TGTGCCAGTAGCCTATCACGATCCTACGAGCAGTACTTC. Protein sequence: CASSLSRSYEQYF.

The gene calls are TRBV15 and TRBJ1-4; unclear D gene. Trimming removed 3 bases at V and 3 bases at J, with 11 bases between. The CDR3 has 15 residues. Germline assignment: CDR1 LNHNV and CDR2 YYDKDF (reference sequence). CDR3 amino acids: CATSSASGSNEKLFF. The CDR3 DNA reads TGTGCCACCAGCAGCGCCTCCGGGTCTAATGAAAAACTGTTTTTT.

The chain uses TRBV10-3 and TRBJ2-1, with TRBD1 identical over 10 bases. CDR1 and CDR2 (germline): ENHRY, SYGVKD. Trimming removed 7 bases from V and 0 bases from J; junction bases left unmatched: 3. This CDR3 has 15 amino acids. CDR3: CAIMGQGSSYNEQFF. CDR3 coding DNA: TGTGCCATCATGGGACAGGGGAGCTCCTACAATGAGCAGTTCTTC.

This clone was seen once. This sequence joins TRBV5-8 and TRBJ2-2, with D hard to call. This CDR3 spans 15 amino acids. V was shortened by 0 bases and J by 11 bases, with 17 bases between the two germline ends. The germline V gene has CDR1 SGHTS and CDR2 YDEGEE. For the CDR3, the DNA is TGTGCCAGCAGCTTGGAGCCCTCTATTTTGGGAGAGCTGTTTTTT. It is translated as CASSLEPSILGELFF. Supplemented by reference TRBV5-8 and TRBJ2-2, the full variable domain reads EAGVTQSPTHLIKTRGQQATLRCSPISGHTSVYWYQQALGLGLQFLLWYDEGEERNRGNFPPRFSGRQFPNYSSELNVNALELEDSALYLCASSLEPSILGELFFGEGSRLTVL.

The chain uses TRBV7-2 and TRBJ2-3; 11 nucleotides match TRBD2. Germline values: CDR1 SGHTA, CDR2 FQGNSA. The CDR3 consists of 16 residues. The V segment lost 3 bases and the J segment 4 bases; nucleotides outside the gene matches: 6. The CDR3 is CASSFRLAGTSDTQYF. Here the CDR3 DNA reads TGTGCCAGCAGCTTTAGACTAGCGGGAACATCAGATACGCAGTATTTT.